This TCR beta chain was sequenced for a study of cytomegalovirus exposure and HLA in healthy donors. PCR used 60 Vbeta primers and 13 Jbeta primers. Sequencing was performed with immunoSEQ multiplex PCR; in TCRdb, only in-frame clones are kept and a portion is missing. Altogether approximately 81,000 clones are present, around 80% being singletons, with the ten largest covering 3%. As to this clone: No antigen is known for it.

Study results and caveats: In the analysis, some V segments, TRBV6-2 and TRBV6-3 included, were excluded as indistinguishable. An analysis done earlier found most TCR beta V segments productive about 87% or about 30% of the time. Later analysis demonstrated an association between a missense DCLRE1C variant and TCR beta V- and J-gene trimming. Common viral pathogens seemed, in a later analysis, to connect with several of the most significant clusters.

V shed 5 bases and J shed 0 bases, with 11 bases lying between them. The CDR3 has 15 amino acids. Germline-derived CDR1 and CDR2 are MNHEY and SMNVEV (reference sequence). This sequence joins TRBV27 and TRBJ2-1, with a weak D call TRBD1 (7 bases). The origin of this receptor is a man aged 50-60 years in good health and CMV-seropositive. The sample comprised PBMCs. The CDR3 nucleotides read TGTGCCAGCAGTGGAGGGGGCAGCTCCTACAATGAGCAGTTCTTC. This codes for CASSGGGSSYNEQFF.